The source of this T cell receptor (beta chain) is a study of regulatory T cells in long-lasting Graves disease. This CDR3 spans 16 amino acids. V was cut by 5 bases and J by 4 bases, with 20 bases left in between. Germline V gene lookup returns CDR1 SEHNR and CDR2 FQNEAQ (reference sequence). As to time point: newly diagnosed GD, antithyroid drugs for less than 3 months. Construction of the TCR library relied on RNA isolated from PBMCs. CDR3-region Arm-PCR and iRepertoire HTBI primers produced the TCR beta libraries. TCRdb called the multiplex PCR reads again in MiXCR, with one record for every CDR3 protein. The table lists around 400,000 distinct CDR3 sequences, 15% of them singletons. This clonotype came up a few times. In addition, the sample was reused for a study of T cells in Graves' hyperthyroidism and ophthalmopathy.

This receptor was obtained from a woman between 40 and 55 years old with Graves disease. The rearrangement joins TRBV7-9 to TRBJ1-2; D is uncertain. The starting material was peripheral blood mononuclear cells (PBMCs), obtained at new diagnosis, from a patient treated with antithyroid drugs. CDR3 sequence (DNA): TGTGCCAGCAGCACACTCGCTGCCTGGGATACCTATGGCTACACCTTC. This sequence encodes CASSTLAAWDTYGYTF.